Detailed here is one TCR beta chain. As yet, its antigen is unknown. Using immunoSEQ multiplex PCR, the repertoire was profiled, and TCRdb retains in-frame clones only, with some absent. The sample records 30,000 to 40,000 clones, 70% to 90% being singletons. This sample was taken from a study of CD8 T cells in acute hepatitis C reinfection. Whole-study context: TCRbeta of HCV NS3-1073-specific CD8+ T cells was profiled. Overall study results and limits: Only TCRbeta was bulk sequenced, so alphabeta pairing is unknown. About twelve public clonotypes were found regardless of outcome. Preferential TRBV04 and TRBV06 usage appeared in all groups and was not explained by the naive pool.

Germline CDR1 SGHAT, CDR2 FQNNGV. This CDR3 region has 14 residues. Trimming removed 5 bases from V and 15 bases from J; junction bases left unmatched: 15. The time point here: naive CD8 control sorted from an acute-time-point sample. The specimen was naive CD8+ T cells from PBMCs. This sequence originates from a woman aged 18-29 years who spontaneously cleared hepatitis C infection. The V gene is TRBV11-2, the J gene TRBJ2-1; TRBD2 aligns across 8 bases. This CDR3 reads CASSTGLALVHAFF. The CDR3 nucleotides read TGTGCCAGCAGCACCGGACTAGCACTCGTTCATGCGTTCTTC.